The sequence of this T cell receptor beta chain was determined in a study of persistence of HIV-infected CD4 T cells. Findings of the study overall: Antigen-responding cells were enriched for degenerate expanded CDR3beta sequences. TCR oligoclonality correlated with proviral oligoclonality in the same sorted populations. Compared with CD3/CD28-stimulated cells, CMV- and Gag-responding cells showed lower TCRbeta richness.

V shed 6 bases and J shed 10 bases, with 21 bases lying between them. The CDR3 contains 14 residues. The germline V gene has CDR1 MNHEY and CDR2 SVGAGI. The immunoSEQ assay was version 4, run in survey mode. Sequenced by immunoSEQ multiplex PCR; TCRdb stores in-frame clones only, minus some. Altogether over 60,000 clones are present, about 77% being singletons, with the ten largest covering about 1.5%. As for this clone: The antigen remains unidentified.

An overlapping HIV-1 Gag peptide pool stimulated these cells at 0.95 to 1 ug/peptide/mL. Sorted nonresponding memory CD4+ T cells were CD40L-negative, CD69-negative, CD45RO-high. Anti-CD28/CD49d costimulation, CD40-blocking antibody and enfuvirtide were given to CD8-depleted PBMCs for approximately 18 hours. The rearrangement links TRBV6-5 to TRBJ1-1, with a weak D call TRBD1 (5 bases). The sample in question was CD4+ T cells sorted from PBMCs after 18-hour stimulation, obtained from a patient who received antiretroviral therapy. This clonotype originated in an adult man with HIV who was CMV-seropositive. The CDR3 sequence is CASRPLTGGSSAFF. DNA of the CDR3: TGTGCCAGCAGACCCCTTACGGGGGGGTCGTCAGCTTTCTTT.